The present T cell receptor (beta chain) was sequenced within a study of OX40 agonist ivuxolimab in advanced cancers. With regard to the full study: Ivuxolimab was a fully human IgG2 agonistic monoclonal antibody targeting the costimulatory receptor OX40 (CD134). Intravenous ivuxolimab was administered to patients every 2 weeks at six dose levels: 0.01, 0.1, 0.3, 1.5, 3 and 10 mg/kg. Of the approximately 54 patients in dose escalation, some 20 had hepatocellular carcinoma, roughly 15 had melanoma, 9 had renal cell carcinoma and 9 had head and neck cancer. A male proportion of 75% to 85% and a mean age of approximately 62 years, ranging from about 23 to 79, were recorded for the dose-escalation cohort. Prior anti-PD-1, anti-PD-L1 or anti-CTLA-4 therapy was permitted, and 30% to 50% of dose-escalation patients had received checkpoint inhibitors. Partial responses were achieved by three dose-escalation patients, of whom one had hepatocellular carcinoma and two had cutaneous melanoma. The purpose of peripheral TCRbeta sequencing was to test whether ivuxolimab changed TCR sequence diversity and led to clonal T-cell expansion. The paper covers the monotherapy dose-escalation part of the phase I ivuxolimab trial, which included N ≈ 50 patients.

Overall results and qualifications from the work: At doses from 0.1 to 3.0 mg/kg, clonal expansion was seen in both CD4+ and CD8+ blood T cells between baseline and week 6. In partial responders in the 0.1-3.0 mg/kg groups, normalized peripheral clonal expansion was found to be among the lowest, especially among CD8+ T cells. Low levels of normalized T-cell clonal expansion were also seen in some patients who did not respond. The antigen specificity of the peripheral T cells that underwent clonal expansion was not determined. After ivuxolimab, CD8+ T cells had more expanded clones than CD4+ T cells on average.

V sheds 6 bases and J sheds 1 base, leaving 12 bases between their ends. From a lookup of the germline V gene, CDR1 and CDR2 are MNHEY and SVGAGI. The CDR3 runs 14 residues from the cysteine to the phenylalanine. The retained sequence is limited to the CDR3, 42 bases, with the frame set at the first base. Points on this clone: Its antigen has not been determined. Base qualities are missing; no much larger clone stands one base away.

To sequence the TCRbeta CDR3 region, genomic DNA was isolated from the sorted cells. The immunoSEQ Assay was used to sequence the TCRbeta CDR3 regions. Imported from immuneACCESS, the table was reduced by TCRdb to in-frame sequences with V and J called. These copies leave out some clones; in studies compared against another copy, an unresolved V gene accounts for under half, and the cause of the remainder is not known. Present in this sample are 50,000 or so clones, around 90% of which were seen just once. The ten biggest clones cover 3% to 4% of the sample. The trial excluded patients who had a history of autoimmune disease or were on systemic immunosuppression. Peripheral blood for TCR sequencing was collected from all dose cohorts at baseline, on cycle 4 day 1, and on cycle 7 day 1. The samples were taken from a phase I, first-in-human, multicenter, open-label dose-escalation trial of ivuxolimab. Adults with locally advanced or metastatic melanoma, renal cell carcinoma, hepatocellular carcinoma or head and neck squamous cell carcinoma were enrolled in the trial. Before TCR sequencing, CD4+ T cells and CD8+ T cells were sorted from peripheral blood as separate populations.

In this chain, TRBV6-5 is recombined with TRBJ1-1, with TRBD1 as a weak D call on 6 bases. This sequence was found in an adult with an advanced solid tumor such as melanoma, head and neck, liver or kidney cancer. The sequences come from CD4+ or CD8+ T cells sorted from blood, collected in a trial of the OX40 agonist ivuxolimab. The DNA is as follows: TGTGCCAGCAGGGGGTCACAGGGGAACACTGAAGCTTTCTTT. Translated, this is CASRGSQGNTEAFF.